Below, 2 T cell receptor beta chains from the same sample are listed, as sequenced in a study of blood T cell repertoires in COVID-19. TCRdb's copy holds only in-frame clones and misses some; the assay was immunoSEQ multiplex PCR. This sample has some 31,000 clones, with roughly 85% found just once. Material: peripheral blood. The receptors were gathered from a human donor with acute or convalescent COVID-19. The donor label of this sample is uncertain.

The CDR3 sequence: CASSSDRVGAGETQYF. CDR3 nucleotide sequence: TGCGCCAGCAGCTCCGACAGGGTGGGGGCCGGGGAGACCCAGTACTTC. J is TRBJ2-5 and V is TRBV5-1, with TRBD1 matching 7 bases. The germline gives CDR1 SGHRS, CDR2 YFSETQ. The ends lost 3 bases at V and 5 bases at J; junction bases unmatched: 13. The CDR3 consists of 16 residues.

The rearrangement joins TRBV24-1 to TRBJ1-5, with D unclear. Trimming left V 2 bases short and J 2 bases short, with 6 bases between. CDR1 is KGHDR, CDR2 SFDVKD, per germline. The CDR3 covers 14 residues. CDR3 bases: TGTGCCACCAGTGATTGGCAGGGCAATCAGCCCCAGCATTTT. It specifies CATSDWQGNQPQHF.